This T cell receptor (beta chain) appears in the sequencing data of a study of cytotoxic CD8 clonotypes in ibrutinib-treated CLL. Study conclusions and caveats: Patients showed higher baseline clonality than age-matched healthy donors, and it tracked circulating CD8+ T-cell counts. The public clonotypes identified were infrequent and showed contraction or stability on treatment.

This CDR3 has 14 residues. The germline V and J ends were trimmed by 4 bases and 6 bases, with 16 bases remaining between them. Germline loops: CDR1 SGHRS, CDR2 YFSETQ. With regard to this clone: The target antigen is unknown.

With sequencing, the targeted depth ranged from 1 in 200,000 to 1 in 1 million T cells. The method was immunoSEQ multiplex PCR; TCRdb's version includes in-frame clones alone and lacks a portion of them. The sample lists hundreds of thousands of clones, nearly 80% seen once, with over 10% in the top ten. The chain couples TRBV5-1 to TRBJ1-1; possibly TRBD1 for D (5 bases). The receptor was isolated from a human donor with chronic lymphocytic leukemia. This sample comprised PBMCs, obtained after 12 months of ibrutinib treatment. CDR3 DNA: TGCGCCAGCAGCCACGGGGCGGCAAAGGCTGAAGCTTTCTTT. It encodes CASSHGAAKAEAFF.